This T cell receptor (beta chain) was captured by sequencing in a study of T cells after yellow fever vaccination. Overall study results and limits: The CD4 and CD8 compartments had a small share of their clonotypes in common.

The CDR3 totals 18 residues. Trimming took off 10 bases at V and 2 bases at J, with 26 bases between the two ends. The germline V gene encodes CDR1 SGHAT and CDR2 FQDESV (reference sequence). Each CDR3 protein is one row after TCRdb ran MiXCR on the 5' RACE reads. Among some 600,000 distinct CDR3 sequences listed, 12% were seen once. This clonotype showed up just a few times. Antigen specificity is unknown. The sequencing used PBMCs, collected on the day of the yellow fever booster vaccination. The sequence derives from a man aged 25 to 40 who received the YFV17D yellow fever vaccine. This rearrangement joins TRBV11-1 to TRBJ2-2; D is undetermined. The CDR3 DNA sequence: TGTGCCACGACCGACGGATTATTTCGTCGCGGCAACACCGGGGAGCTGTTTTTT. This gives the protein CATTDGLFRRGNTGELFF.